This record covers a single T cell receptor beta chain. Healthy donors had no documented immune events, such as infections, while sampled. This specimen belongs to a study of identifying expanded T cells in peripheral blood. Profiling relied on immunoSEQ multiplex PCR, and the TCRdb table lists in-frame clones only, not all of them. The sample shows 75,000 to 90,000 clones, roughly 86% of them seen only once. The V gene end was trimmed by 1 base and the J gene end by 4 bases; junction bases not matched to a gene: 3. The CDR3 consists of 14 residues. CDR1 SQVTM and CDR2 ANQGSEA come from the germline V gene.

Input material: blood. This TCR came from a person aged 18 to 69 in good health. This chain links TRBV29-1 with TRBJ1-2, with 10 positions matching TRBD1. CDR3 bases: TGCAGCGTTGAAGTAGGGACAGGGGTCTATGGCTACACCTTC. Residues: CSVEVGTGVYGYTF.